The clone carrying this T cell receptor (beta chain) has at least ten counts. Its antigen remains unidentified. The sample comes from a study of T cell repertoires in cytomegalovirus infection. Study-level background: Based on public TCR beta signatures, there were indications of CMV infection and of a matching HLA type. Study-wide points: Cumulative public TCR beta family frequency identified carriers of CMV plus the relevant HLA.

CDR1 and CDR2 (germline): PRHDT, FYEKMQ (reference sequence). The CDR3 consists of 14 residues. Trimming took 2 bases from V and 4 from J, leaving 8 bases between them. Via MiXCR, TCRdb re-called the reads, giving one row per CDR3 protein. The table includes 100,000 to 150,000 distinct CDR3 sequences, 8.8% detected once. The receptor comes from a human donor in good health (CMV status not recorded). Some clones in this sample may be carry-over from other donors' samples. The chain carries TRBV13 and TRBJ1-4, with D uncertain. The sequencing sample was made of PBMCs. In DNA, the CDR3 is TGTGCCAGCAGCTTACAAGGGAATAATGAAAAACTGTTTTTT. Its translation is CASSLQGNNEKLFF. The complete variable domain, with remaining parts taken from reference TRBV13 and TRBJ1-4, reads AAGVIQSPRHLIKEKRETATLKCYPIPRHDTVYWYQQGPGQDPQFLISFYEKMQSDKGSIPDRFSAQQFSDYHSELNMSSLELGDSALYFCASSLQGNNEKLFFGSGTQLSVL.